This TCR beta chain was observed in a study of response to subunit inactivated influenza vaccine. General study points: Only a handful of new T cells, the authors suggested, are recruited with each seasonal influenza vaccination.

This clonotype was observed a handful of times. Its antigen is still unknown. TCRdb re-derived calls from the RT-PCR reads in MiXCR, one entry per CDR3 protein. The table includes over 750,000 distinct CDR3 sequences, around 20% detected once. This CDR3 spans 14 amino acids. The germline CDR1 and CDR2 sequences are DFQATT and SNEGSKA (reference sequence). The V end was cut by 0 bases, the J end by 2 bases, with 9 bases between. The receptor comes from a man over 45 who received an inactivated influenza vaccine. Sequenced material: PBMCs from blood, taken more than 4 days after vaccination. The chain employs TRBV20-1 and TRBJ2-3, with D uncertain. CDR3 protein: CSARDLGATDTQYF. CDR3 sequence (DNA): TGCAGTGCTAGAGATCTAGGAGCCACAGATACGCAGTATTTT.